This T cell receptor beta chain emerged from a study of CD8+ T cells in alopecia areata. Sequencing used cDNA as its template, made by extracting RNA and reverse transcribing it. Profiling relied on immunoSEQ multiplex PCR, and the TCRdb table lists in-frame clones only, not all of them. The sample consists of roughly 73,000 clones, about 30% of them appearing once. The treatment here: oral pan-JAK inhibitor, 5-10 mg twice daily. V was cut by 1 base and J by 6 bases, with 13 bases left in between. The CDR3 has 14 residues. Germline V CDR1 and CDR2: SGHRS, YFSETQ. The rearrangement uses TRBV5-1 and TRBJ1-2; D is possibly TRBD1 (6 bases). Here the sequenced sample was CD8+ T cells sorted from blood, taken at week 4, from a patient treated with tofacitinib. The sequence derives from a human donor with alopecia areata. CDR3 in DNA: TGCGCCAGCAGCTTGCAGGGGCATGGTGATGGCTACACCTTC. It is translated as CASSLQGHGDGYTF. The complete variable domain, with remaining parts taken from reference TRBV5-1 and TRBJ1-2, reads KAGVTQTPRYLIKTRGQQVTLSCSPISGHRSVSWYQQTPGQGLQFLFEYFSETQRNKGNFPGRFSGRQFSNSRSEMNVSTLELGDSALYLCASSLQGHGDGYTFGSGTRLTVV.